Below, 24 T cell receptor beta chains from the same sample are listed, as sequenced in a study of T-cell reconstitution after alpha-beta-depleted transplantation in children. This sample's TCRbeta library carried unique molecular identifier barcodes. Using its own MiXCR run on the PCR reads, TCRdb lists one record per CDR3 protein. The sample yields 400,000 to 450,000 distinct CDR3 sequences, 43% seen once. The sample consisted of PBMCs, taken before TCRalphabeta/CD19-depleted stem cell transplant. Every receptor here comes from a girl aged 2 to 9 with aplastic anemia, due to receive a stem cell transplant.

This clonotype has just a few counts. The rearrangement links TRBV12-3 or TRBV12-4 to TRBJ2-6, with TRBD1 matching 10 bases. Trimming cost V 7 bases and J 4 bases; bases outside gene matches: 13. This CDR3 region has 18 residues. CDR3: CASTSRGTGAPGANVLTF. CDR3 DNA: TGTGCCAGCACTTCCCGCGGGACAGGGGCTCCCGGGGCCAACGTCCTGACTTTC.

The chain is built from TRBV7-6 and TRBJ2-7; the D is unclear. This CDR3 contains 14 residues. The germline V and J ends were trimmed by 5 bases and 2 bases, with 13 bases remaining between them. The germline V gene encodes CDR1 SGHVS and CDR2 FNYEAQ. CDR3 region: CASSPREAAYEQYF. The CDR3 DNA sequence: TGTGCCAGCAGCCCTAGAGAGGCGGCCTACGAGCAGTACTTC.

V is TRBV2 and J is TRBJ2-5; D is possibly TRBD1 or TRBD2 (6 bases each). Germline CDR1 SNHLY, CDR2 FYNNEI. Trimming left V 9 bases short and J 3 bases short, with 11 bases between. The CDR3 runs 12 residues. CDR3 residues: CARYGGEETQYF. The CDR3 bases are TGTGCCAGATACGGGGGCGAAGAGACCCAGTACTTC.

This clonotype was found a few times. The rearrangement joins TRBV20-1 to TRBJ2-1; tentative D call: TRBD1 (6 bases). Per germline, CDR1 DFQATT and CDR2 SNEGSKA (reference sequence). Deletions cut 6 bases from V and 5 bases from J, with 14 bases between. This CDR3 region has 13 residues. In nucleotides, the CDR3 is TGCAGTGCGCCCGAAACAGGGAACAATGAGCAGTTCTTC. It is translated as CSAPETGNNEQFF.

The chain combines TRBV4-3 with TRBJ2-1, with 8 bases matching TRBD2. V lost 1 base to trimming and J lost 6 bases; unmatched junction nucleotides: 5. This CDR3 comprises 15 residues. Germline V gene sequence: CDR1 LGHNA, CDR2 YSLEER. CDR3 DNA sequence: TGCGCCAGCAGCCAAGCTAGCGGGTTTTTCAATGAGCAGTTCTTC. Translation gives CASSQASGFFNEQFF.

This chain uses TRBV29-1 with TRBJ2-3; 10 bases align to TRBD2. With 6 bases clipped from V and 5 bases from J, the junction kept 11 bases outside the gene matches. The CDR3 length is 15 residues. CDR1 is SQVTM, CDR2 ANQGSEA, per germline. DNA for the CDR3: TGCAGCGTCTCGGGACTAGCGAGGACGGGAGATACGCAGTATTTT. This encodes CSVSGLARTGDTQYF.

This clonotype has at least ten counts. This sequence joins TRBV5-4 and TRBJ1-1; D unresolved. CDR1 SGHNT and CDR2 YYREEE come from the germline V gene (reference sequence). Trimming pared 1 base from V and 1 base from J, leaving 11 bases between. The CDR3 spans 15 residues. The CDR3 reads CASSLSGDGNTEAFF. CDR3 DNA sequence: TGTGCCAGCAGCTTGTCAGGAGACGGGAACACTGAAGCTTTCTTT.

This clonotype was counted only a few times. V is TRBV6-1 and J is TRBJ2-1; no clear D. The V and J ends lost 8 bases and 4 bases respectively, with 9 bases between them. CDR3 length equals 12 residues. CDR1 and CDR2 (germline): MNHNS, SASEGT. In DNA, the CDR3 is TGTGCCAGCGGCGTGAGTTACAATGAGCAGTTCTTC. Translating gives CASGVSYNEQFF.

This chain uses TRBV29-1 with TRBJ2-1; the D gene is possibly TRBD2 (6 bases). The length of the CDR3 is 10 residues. Germline V gene data show CDR1 as SQVTM and CDR2 as ANQGSEA. CDR3 coding DNA: TGCGCATCGGGGGACAATGAGCAGTTCTTC. Translating gives CASGDNEQFF.

The CDR3 coding sequence is TGTGCCAGCAGCCCCCTTCCTGGGCAGACCCAGTACTTC. Protein: CASSPLPGQTQYF. V gene TRBV9 combines with J gene TRBJ2-5, with no clear D. In germline, CDR1 is SGDLS, CDR2 YYNGEE. The CDR3 covers 13 residues. The ends were cut back, 4 bases at V and 6 bases at J, with 13 bases in the middle.

This clonotype has more than one count but fewer than ten. The genes are TRBV6-1 and TRBJ1-2; 7 positions agree with TRBD1. CDR1 MNHNS and CDR2 SASEGT come from the germline V gene. This CDR3 spans 13 amino acids. After removal of 6 bases from V and 7 bases from J, the junction contained 8 bases not matched to a gene. CDR3 sequence: CASSLTGPSGYTF. The DNA for the CDR3 is TGTGCCAGCAGCCTGACAGGGCCTAGTGGCTACACCTTC.

This clonotype came up a few times. This sequence joins TRBV9 and TRBJ2-7; D perhaps matches TRBD1 (5 bases). The CDR3 covers 13 residues. V was shortened by 3 bases and J by 6 bases, with 13 bases between the two germline ends. Germline assignment: CDR1 SGDLS and CDR2 YYNGEE. CDR3 nucleotides: TGTGCCAGCAGCGAATCAGGGTCTGGCGAGCAGTACTTC. Its protein product is CASSESGSGEQYF. Variable domain in full (rest from reference TRBV9 and TRBJ2-7): DSGVTQTPKHLITATGQRVTLRCSPRSGDLSVYWYQQSLDQGLQFLIQYYNGEERAKGNILERFSAQQFPDLHSELNLSSLELGDSALYFCASSESGSGEQYFGPGTRLTVT.

This chain uses TRBV20-1 with TRBJ2-7, with TRBD2 matching over 12 bases. The closer fit of TRBJ2-1 to the DNA end suggests the J call may be wrong. CDR3 length: 15 amino acids. Germline V gene data show CDR1 as DFQATT and CDR2 as SNEGSKA (reference sequence). The CDR3 reads CSARGGLAGDYEQFF. The CDR3 DNA is TGCAGTGCTAGGGGGGGACTAGCGGGCGACTACGAGCAGTTCTTC.

This chain uses TRBV5-1 with TRBJ2-1, with TRBD1 matching 9 bases. This CDR3 comprises 17 residues. The V gene end was trimmed by 1 base and the J gene end by 10 bases; junction bases not matched to a gene: 15. CDR1 is SGHRS and CDR2 is YFSETQ in the germline V gene. The CDR3 spells CASSLFLRGTGSGEQFF. In DNA form, the CDR3 reads TGCGCCAGCAGCTTGTTTCTTCGCGGGACAGGGTCGGGAGAGCAGTTCTTC.

Regarding this clonotype: This may stem from a read error, because a much larger clone lies one nucleotide away. The chain links TRBV7-2 to TRBJ2-7, with 9 bases that match TRBD1. This CDR3 has 14 residues. The junction had 8 bases not matched to a gene; V was cut back by 5 bases and J by 6 bases. The germline V gene encodes CDR1 SGHTA and CDR2 FQGNSA. The CDR3 loop is CASSNTGGSREQYF. CDR3 in DNA: TGTGCCAGCAGCAATACAGGGGGCTCTCGCGAGCAGTACTTC. Drawing the rest from reference TRBV7-2 and TRBJ2-7, the complete variable domain is GAGVSQSPSNKVTEKGKDVELRCDPISGHTALYWYRQSLGQGLEFLIYFQGNSAPDKSGLPSDRFSAERTGGSVSTLTIQRTQQEDSAVYLCASSNTGGSREQYFGPGTRLTVT.

This clonotype was recorded a few times. The chain uses TRBV20-1 and TRBJ2-5; TRBD1 agrees at 9 bases. The CDR3 is made up of 14 amino acids. The V and J ends lost 3 bases and 1 base, in that order; junction bases with no gene match: 3. Germline V lookup: CDR1 DFQATT, CDR2 SNEGSKA (reference sequence). As DNA, the CDR3 is TGCAGTGCTAGTAGGGACAGGGTCCAAGAGACCCAGTACTTC. Protein sequence: CSASRDRVQETQYF.

At least ten counts were recorded for this clonotype. V usage is TRBV28 and J usage is TRBJ1-6; no clear D gene. The germline gives CDR1 MDHEN, CDR2 SYDVKM. The ends were cut back, 6 bases at V and 5 bases at J, with 8 bases in the middle. This CDR3 region has 13 residues. Written as DNA, the CDR3 is TGTGCCAGCAGCCGAGTGGATAATTCACCCCTCCACTTT. Its protein is CASSRVDNSPLHF.

In this sample, this clonotype turned up many times. The chain employs TRBV7-6 and TRBJ2-1, with D perhaps being TRBD1 or TRBD2 (6 bases each). The V and J ends lost 0 bases and 8 bases respectively, with 11 bases between them. The CDR3 extends over 14 amino acids. Germline CDR1 reads SGHVS; CDR2 reads FNYEAQ. DNA of the CDR3: TGTGCCAGCAGCTTAGCCCAGGGGAGGCATGAGCAGTTCTTC. As protein: CASSLAQGRHEQFF.

This clonotype appeared a single time. The gene calls are TRBV5-1 and TRBJ2-3; D gene uncertain. There are 14 residues in the CDR3. The germline V gene encodes CDR1 SGHRS and CDR2 YFSETQ. V dropped 5 bases and J dropped 0 bases, with 10 bases sitting between them. The CDR3 sequence is CASRTQVSTDTQYF. CDR3 nucleotide sequence: TGCGCCAGCAGGACCCAGGTTAGCACAGATACGCAGTATTTT. Combining the CDR3 with reference TRBV5-1 and TRBJ2-3 gives the whole variable domain KAGVTQTPRYLIKTRGQQVTLSCSPISGHRSVSWYQQTPGQGLQFLFEYFSETQRNKGNFPGRFSGRQFSNSRSEMNVSTLELGDSALYLCASRTQVSTDTQYFGPGTRLTVL.

This chain joins TRBV20-1 and TRBJ2-1; D call uncertain. Per germline, CDR1 DFQATT and CDR2 SNEGSKA (reference sequence). This CDR3 comprises 14 residues. With 1 base removed from V and 5 bases from J, the gap between germline ends came to 12 bases. CDR3: CSARVGILDNEQFF. The CDR3, as DNA: TGCAGTGCTAGAGTTGGTATTCTGGACAATGAGCAGTTCTTC.

The rearrangement joins TRBV9 to TRBJ2-7; D gene unclear. Germline lookup yields CDR1 SGDLS and CDR2 YYNGEE. The CDR3 totals 16 residues. Deletions cut 0 bases from V and 6 bases from J, with 19 bases between. CDR3 DNA: TGTGCCAGCAGCGTAGGTCTAGGCGAAAGAGTCTCCGAGCAGTACTTC. Amino acid sequence: CASSVGLGERVSEQYF.

V is TRBV12-3 or TRBV12-4 and J is TRBJ2-7, with TRBD2 matching 11 bases. J was trimmed by 6 bases and V by 5 bases; bases with no gene match: 12. CDR3 length equals 16 residues. The CDR3 protein is CASSTPGLAEHGEQYF. CDR3 in DNA: TGTGCCAGCAGTACCCCGGGACTAGCGGAGCATGGCGAGCAGTACTTC.

Points on this clonotype: Being one base from a much bigger clone, this may be a read error. The chain employs TRBV2 and TRBJ1-2, with a possible D match to TRBD1 (5 bases). V dropped 8 bases and J dropped 0 bases, with 10 bases sitting between them. This CDR3 spans 13 amino acids. The germline CDR1 and CDR2 sequences are SNHLY and FYNNEI. The CDR3 DNA reads TGTGCCAGCCACGACAGTACTAACTATGGCTACACCTTC. Residues: CASHDSTNYGYTF.

This clonotype was observed many times. V is TRBV5-1 and J is TRBJ1-6; D call uncertain. The germline V and J ends were trimmed by 4 bases and 8 bases, with 13 bases remaining between them. The CDR3 covers 14 residues. Germline V gene data show CDR1 as SGHRS and CDR2 as YFSETQ. DNA for the CDR3: TGCGCCAGCAGCCCACGAGAGGGTGATTCACCCCTCCACTTT. This gives the protein CASSPREGDSPLHF.